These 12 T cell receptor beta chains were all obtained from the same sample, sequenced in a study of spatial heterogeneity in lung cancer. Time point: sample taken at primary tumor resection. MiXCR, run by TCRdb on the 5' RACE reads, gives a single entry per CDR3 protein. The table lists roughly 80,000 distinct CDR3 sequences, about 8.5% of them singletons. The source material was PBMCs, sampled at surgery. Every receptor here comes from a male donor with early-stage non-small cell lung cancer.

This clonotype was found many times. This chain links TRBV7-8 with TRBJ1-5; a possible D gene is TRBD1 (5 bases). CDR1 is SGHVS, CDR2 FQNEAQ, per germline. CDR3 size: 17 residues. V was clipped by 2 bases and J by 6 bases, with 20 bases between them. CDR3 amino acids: CASSLPRRLRQGQPQHF. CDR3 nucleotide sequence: TGTGCCAGCAGCTTACCTCGCCGGCTCCGGCAGGGTCAGCCCCAGCATTTT.

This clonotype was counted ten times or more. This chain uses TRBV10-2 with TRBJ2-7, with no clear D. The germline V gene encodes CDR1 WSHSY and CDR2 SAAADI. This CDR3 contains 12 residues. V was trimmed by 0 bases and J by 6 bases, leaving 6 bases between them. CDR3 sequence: CASSESGVEQYF. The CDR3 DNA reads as TGCGCCAGCAGTGAGTCGGGTGTCGAGCAGTACTTC.

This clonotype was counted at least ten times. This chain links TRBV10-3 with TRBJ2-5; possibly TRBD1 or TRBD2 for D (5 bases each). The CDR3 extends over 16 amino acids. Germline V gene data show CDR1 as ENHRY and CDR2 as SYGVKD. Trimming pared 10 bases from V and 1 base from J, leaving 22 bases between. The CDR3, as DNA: TGTGCCACCGCTCTCGGTGGGGGAAGGGTCCAAGAGACCCAGTACTTC. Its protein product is CATALGGGRVQETQYF.

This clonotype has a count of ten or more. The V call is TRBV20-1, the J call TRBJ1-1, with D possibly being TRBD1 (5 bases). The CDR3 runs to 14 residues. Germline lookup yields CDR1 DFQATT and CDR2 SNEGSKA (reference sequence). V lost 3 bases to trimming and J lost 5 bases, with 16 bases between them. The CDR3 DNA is TGCAGTGCTAGTTGGGGTCGATGGGGGACTGAAGCTTTCTTT. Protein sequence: CSASWGRWGTEAFF.

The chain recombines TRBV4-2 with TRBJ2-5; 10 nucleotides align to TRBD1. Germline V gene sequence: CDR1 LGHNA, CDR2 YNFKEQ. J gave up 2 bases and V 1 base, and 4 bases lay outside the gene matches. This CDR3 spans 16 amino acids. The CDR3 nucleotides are TGTGCCAGCAGCCAAGGGGGGACAGGGGATCAAGAGACCCAGTACTTC. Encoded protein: CASSQGGTGDQETQYF.

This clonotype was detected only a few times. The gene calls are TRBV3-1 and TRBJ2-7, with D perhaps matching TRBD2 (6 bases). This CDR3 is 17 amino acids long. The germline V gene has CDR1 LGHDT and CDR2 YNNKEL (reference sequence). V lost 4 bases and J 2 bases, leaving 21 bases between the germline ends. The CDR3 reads CASSRTNYGEATYEQYF. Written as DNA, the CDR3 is TGTGCCAGCAGCCGGACCAACTACGGGGAGGCGACCTACGAGCAGTACTTC.

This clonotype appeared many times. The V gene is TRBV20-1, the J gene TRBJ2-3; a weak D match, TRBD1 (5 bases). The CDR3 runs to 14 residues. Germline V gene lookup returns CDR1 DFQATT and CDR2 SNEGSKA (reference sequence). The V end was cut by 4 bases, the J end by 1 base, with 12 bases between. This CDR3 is CSATVMTGTDTQYF. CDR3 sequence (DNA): TGCAGTGCTACCGTAATGACAGGCACAGATACGCAGTATTTT.

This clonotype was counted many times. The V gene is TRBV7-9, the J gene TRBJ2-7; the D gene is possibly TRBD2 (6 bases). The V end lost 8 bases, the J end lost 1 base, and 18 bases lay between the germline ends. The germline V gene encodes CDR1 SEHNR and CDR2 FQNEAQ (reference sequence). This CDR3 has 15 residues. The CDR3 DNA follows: TGTGCCAGCGGGGGGTTTGGGGTAACATCCTACGAGCAGTACTTC. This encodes CASGGFGVTSYEQYF.

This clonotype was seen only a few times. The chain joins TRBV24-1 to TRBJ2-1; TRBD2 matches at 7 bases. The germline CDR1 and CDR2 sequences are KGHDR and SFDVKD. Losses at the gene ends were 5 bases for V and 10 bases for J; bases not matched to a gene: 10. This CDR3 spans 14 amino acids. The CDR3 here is CATSALTREEEQFF. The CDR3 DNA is TGTGCCACCAGTGCCCTTACCCGGGAGGAGGAGCAGTTCTTC.

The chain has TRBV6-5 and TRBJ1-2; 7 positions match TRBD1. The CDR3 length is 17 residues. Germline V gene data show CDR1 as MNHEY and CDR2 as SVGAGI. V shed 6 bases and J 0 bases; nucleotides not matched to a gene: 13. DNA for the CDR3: TGTGCCAGCAGCCGGGCGACAGGGTCTTCTGCTAACTATGGCTACACCTTC. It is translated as CASSRATGSSANYGYTF.

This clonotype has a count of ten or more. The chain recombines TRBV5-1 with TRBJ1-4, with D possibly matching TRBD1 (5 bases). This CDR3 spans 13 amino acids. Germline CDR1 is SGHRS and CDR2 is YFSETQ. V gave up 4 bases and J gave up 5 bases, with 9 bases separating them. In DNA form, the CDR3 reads TGCGCCAGCAGCACAGGCGTAAATGAAAAACTGTTTTTT. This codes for CASSTGVNEKLFF.

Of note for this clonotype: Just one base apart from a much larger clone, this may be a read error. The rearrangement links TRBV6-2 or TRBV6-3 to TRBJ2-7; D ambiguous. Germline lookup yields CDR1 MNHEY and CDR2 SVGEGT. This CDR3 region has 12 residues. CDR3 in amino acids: CASSNPIYEQCF. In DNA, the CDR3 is TGTGCCAGCAGTAACCCGATATACGAGCAGTGCTTC.